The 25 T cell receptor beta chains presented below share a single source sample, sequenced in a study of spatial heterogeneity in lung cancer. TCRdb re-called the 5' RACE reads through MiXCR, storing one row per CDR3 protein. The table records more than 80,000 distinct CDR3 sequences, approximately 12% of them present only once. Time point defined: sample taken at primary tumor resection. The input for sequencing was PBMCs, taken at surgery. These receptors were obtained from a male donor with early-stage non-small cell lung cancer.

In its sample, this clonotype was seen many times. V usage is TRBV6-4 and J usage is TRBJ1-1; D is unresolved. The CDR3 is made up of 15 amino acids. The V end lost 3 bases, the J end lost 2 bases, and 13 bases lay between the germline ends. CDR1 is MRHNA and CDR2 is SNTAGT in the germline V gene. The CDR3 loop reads CASSETEDGNTEAFF. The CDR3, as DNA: TGTGCCAGCAGTGAAACCGAGGACGGAAACACTGAAGCTTTCTTT.

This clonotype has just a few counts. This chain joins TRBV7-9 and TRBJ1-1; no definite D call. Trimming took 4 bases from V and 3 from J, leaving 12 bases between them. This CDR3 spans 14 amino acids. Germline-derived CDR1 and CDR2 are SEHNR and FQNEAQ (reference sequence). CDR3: CASSSPGGDTEAFF. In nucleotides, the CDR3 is TGTGCCAGCAGCTCTCCCGGCGGGGACACTGAAGCTTTCTTT.

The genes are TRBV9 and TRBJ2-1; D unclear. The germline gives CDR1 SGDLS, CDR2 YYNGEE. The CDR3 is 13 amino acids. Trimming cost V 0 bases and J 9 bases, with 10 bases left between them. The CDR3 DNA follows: TGTGCCAGCAGCGTAGCGCCAAACATTGAGCAGTTCTTC. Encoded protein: CASSVAPNIEQFF.

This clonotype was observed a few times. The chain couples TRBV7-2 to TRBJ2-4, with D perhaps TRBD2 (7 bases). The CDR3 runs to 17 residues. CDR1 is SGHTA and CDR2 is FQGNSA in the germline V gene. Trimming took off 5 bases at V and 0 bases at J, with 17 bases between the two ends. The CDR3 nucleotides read TGTGCCAGCAGCCCCCAGGGAGGGGGAAGAGCCAAAAACATTCAGTACTTC. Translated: CASSPQGGGRAKNIQYF. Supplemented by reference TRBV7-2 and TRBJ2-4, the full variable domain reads GAGVSQSPSNKVTEKGKDVELRCDPISGHTALYWYRQSLGQGLEFLIYFQGNSAPDKSGLPSDRFSAERTGGSVSTLTIQRTQQEDSAVYLCASSPQGGGRAKNIQYFGAGTRLSVL.

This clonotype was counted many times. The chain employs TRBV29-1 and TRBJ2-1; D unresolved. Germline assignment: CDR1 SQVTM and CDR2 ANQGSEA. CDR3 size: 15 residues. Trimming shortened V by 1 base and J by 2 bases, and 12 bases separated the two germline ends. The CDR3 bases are TGCAGCGTTGAAGGTTATGGCGGCACCTACAATGAGCAGTTCTTC. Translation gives CSVEGYGGTYNEQFF.

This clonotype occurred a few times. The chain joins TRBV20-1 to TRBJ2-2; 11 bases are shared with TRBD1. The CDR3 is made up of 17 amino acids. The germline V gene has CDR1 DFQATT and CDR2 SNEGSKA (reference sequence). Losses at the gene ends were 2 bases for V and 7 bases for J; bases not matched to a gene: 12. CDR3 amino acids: CSARPRRDRGTFGELFF. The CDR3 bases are TGCAGTGCTAGACCCCGGAGGGACAGGGGGACTTTCGGGGAGCTGTTTTTT.

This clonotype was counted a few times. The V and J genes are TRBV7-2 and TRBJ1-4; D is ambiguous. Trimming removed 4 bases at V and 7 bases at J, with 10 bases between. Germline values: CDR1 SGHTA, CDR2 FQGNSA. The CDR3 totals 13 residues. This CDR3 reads CASSSQIVEKLFF. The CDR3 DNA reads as TGTGCCAGCAGCTCCCAAATAGTTGAAAAACTGTTTTTT.

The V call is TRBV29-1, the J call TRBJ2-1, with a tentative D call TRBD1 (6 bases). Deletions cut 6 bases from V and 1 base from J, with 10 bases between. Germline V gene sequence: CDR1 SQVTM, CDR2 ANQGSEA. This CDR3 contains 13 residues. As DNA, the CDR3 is TGCAGCGTGGGACATCGGTCCTACAATGAGCAGTTCTTC. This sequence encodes CSVGHRSYNEQFF.

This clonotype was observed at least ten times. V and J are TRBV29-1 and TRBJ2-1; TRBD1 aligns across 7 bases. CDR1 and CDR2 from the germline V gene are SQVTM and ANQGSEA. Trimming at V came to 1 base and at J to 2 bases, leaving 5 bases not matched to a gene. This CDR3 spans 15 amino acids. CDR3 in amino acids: CSVEVWDSAYNEQFF. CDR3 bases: TGCAGCGTTGAAGTGTGGGACAGTGCCTACAATGAGCAGTTCTTC.

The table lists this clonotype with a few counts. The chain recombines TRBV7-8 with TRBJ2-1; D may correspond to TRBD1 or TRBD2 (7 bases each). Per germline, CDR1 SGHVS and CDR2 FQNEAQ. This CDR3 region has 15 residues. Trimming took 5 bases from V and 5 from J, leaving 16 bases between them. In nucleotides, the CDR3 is TGTGCCAGCAGCCAGGGGGGGGGCTCGGACAATGAGCAGTTCTTC. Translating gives CASSQGGGSDNEQFF.

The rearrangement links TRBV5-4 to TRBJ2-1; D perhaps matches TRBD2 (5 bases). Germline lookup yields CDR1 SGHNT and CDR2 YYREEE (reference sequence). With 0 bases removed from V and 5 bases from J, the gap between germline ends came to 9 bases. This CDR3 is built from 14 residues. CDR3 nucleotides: TGTGCCAGCAGCTTGGACGGGGTAGACAATGAGCAGTTCTTC. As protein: CASSLDGVDNEQFF.

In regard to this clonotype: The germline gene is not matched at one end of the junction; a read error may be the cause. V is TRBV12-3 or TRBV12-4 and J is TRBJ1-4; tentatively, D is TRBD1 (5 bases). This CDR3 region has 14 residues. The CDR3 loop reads CTSSQGGENEKLFF. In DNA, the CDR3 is TGTACCAGCAGCCAGGGAGGGGAGAATGAAAAACTGTTTTTT.

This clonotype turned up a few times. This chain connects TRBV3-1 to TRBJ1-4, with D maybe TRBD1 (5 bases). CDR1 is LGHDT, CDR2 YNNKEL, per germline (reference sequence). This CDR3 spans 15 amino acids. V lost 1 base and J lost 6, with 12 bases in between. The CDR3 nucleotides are TGTGCCAGCAGCCAAGTCACCGGGGGAGATGAAAAACTGTTTTTT. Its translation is CASSQVTGGDEKLFF.

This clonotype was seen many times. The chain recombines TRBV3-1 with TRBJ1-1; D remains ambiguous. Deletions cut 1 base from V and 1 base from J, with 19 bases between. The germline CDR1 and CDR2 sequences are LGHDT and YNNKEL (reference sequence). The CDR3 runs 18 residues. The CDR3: CASSQVQVSDGWNTEAFF. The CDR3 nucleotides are TGTGCCAGCAGCCAAGTTCAAGTCAGCGACGGTTGGAACACTGAAGCTTTCTTT.

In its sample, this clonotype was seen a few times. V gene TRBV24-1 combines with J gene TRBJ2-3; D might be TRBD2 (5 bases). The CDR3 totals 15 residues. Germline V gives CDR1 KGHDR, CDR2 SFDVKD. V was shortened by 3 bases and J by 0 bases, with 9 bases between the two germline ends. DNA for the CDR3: TGTGCCACCAGTGATCGGAGGACTAGCACAGATACGCAGTATTTT. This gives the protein CATSDRRTSTDTQYF.

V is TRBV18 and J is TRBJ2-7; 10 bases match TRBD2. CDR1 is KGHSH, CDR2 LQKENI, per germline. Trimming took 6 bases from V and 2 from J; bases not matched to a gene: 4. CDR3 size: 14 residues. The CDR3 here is CASSQRGGTYEQYF. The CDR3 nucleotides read TGTGCCAGCTCGCAGCGGGGGGGAACCTACGAGCAGTACTTC.

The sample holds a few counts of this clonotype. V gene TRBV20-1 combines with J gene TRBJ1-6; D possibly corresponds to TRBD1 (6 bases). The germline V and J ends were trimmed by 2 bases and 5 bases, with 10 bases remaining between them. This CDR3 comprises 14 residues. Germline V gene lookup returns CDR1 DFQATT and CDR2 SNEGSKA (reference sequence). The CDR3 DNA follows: TGCAGTGCTAGACAGGGGCGAGATAATTCACCCCTCCACTTT. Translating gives CSARQGRDNSPLHF.

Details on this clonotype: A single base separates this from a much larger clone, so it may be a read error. CDR3: CASTGLAGHYEQYF. CDR3 nucleotides: TGTGCCAGCACGGGACTAGCGGGACACTACGAGCAGTACTTC. This sequence joins TRBV28 and TRBJ2-7, with 13 bases that match TRBD2. Trimming took 7 bases from V and 3 from J; bases not matched to a gene: 3. This CDR3 has 14 amino acids. From germline, CDR1 is MDHEN and CDR2 SYDVKM.

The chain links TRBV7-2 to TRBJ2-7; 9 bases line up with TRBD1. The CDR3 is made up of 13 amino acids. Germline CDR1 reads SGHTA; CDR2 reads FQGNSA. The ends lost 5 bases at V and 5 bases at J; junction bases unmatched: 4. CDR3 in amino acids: CASSRQGGNEQYF. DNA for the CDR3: TGTGCCAGCAGCCGACAGGGGGGCAACGAGCAGTACTTC.

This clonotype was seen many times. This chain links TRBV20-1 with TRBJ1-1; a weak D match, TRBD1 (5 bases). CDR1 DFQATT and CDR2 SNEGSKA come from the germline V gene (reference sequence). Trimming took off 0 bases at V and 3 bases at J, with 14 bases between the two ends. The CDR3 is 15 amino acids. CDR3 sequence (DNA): TGCAGTGCTAGAGACCCCCGGCAGGGACACACTGAAGCTTTCTTT. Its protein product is CSARDPRQGHTEAFF.

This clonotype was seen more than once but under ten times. CDR3 amino acids: CASSLLSRDGELFF. The DNA of the CDR3 is TGCGCCAGCAGCTTACTAAGCAGGGACGGGGAGCTGTTTTTT. The chain has TRBV5-1 and TRBJ2-2; a weak D match, TRBD1 (5 bases). Trimming pared 2 bases from V and 7 bases from J, leaving 12 bases between. CDR1 is SGHRS, CDR2 YFSETQ, per germline. The CDR3 length is 14 residues.

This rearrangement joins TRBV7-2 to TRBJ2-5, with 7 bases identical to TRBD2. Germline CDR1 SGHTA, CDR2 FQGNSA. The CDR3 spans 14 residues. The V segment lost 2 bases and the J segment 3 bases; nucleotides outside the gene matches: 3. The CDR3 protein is CASSLQGGKETQYF. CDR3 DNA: TGTGCCAGCAGCTTACAGGGAGGGAAAGAGACCCAGTACTTC.

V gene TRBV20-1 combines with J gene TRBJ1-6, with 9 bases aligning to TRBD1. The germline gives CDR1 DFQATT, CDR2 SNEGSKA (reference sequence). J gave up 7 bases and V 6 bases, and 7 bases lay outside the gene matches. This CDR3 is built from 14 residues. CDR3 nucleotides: TGCAGTGCCAATTACAGGGGGCAAAATTCACCCCTCCACTTT. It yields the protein CSANYRGQNSPLHF.

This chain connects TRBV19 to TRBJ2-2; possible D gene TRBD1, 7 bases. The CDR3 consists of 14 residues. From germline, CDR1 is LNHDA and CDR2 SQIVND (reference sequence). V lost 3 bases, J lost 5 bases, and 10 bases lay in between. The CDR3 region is CASSMRGQTGELFF. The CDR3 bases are TGTGCCAGTAGTATGCGGGGACAGACCGGGGAGCTGTTTTTT.

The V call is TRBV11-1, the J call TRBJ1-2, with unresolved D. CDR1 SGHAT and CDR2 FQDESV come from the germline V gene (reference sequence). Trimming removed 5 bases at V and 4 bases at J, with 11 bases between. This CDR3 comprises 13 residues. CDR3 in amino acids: CASSLDGTYGYTF. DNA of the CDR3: TGTGCCAGCAGCCTGGACGGAACCTATGGCTACACCTTC.